This T cell receptor beta chain was sequenced in a study of cytomegalovirus exposure and HLA in healthy donors. Findings of the study overall: Likely technical artifact: a cluster of highly shared sequence variants.

The primer mix had 60 Vbeta and 13 Jbeta primers. TCRdb keeps only in-frame clones here, not all; method: immunoSEQ multiplex PCR. There are approximately 110,000 clones in the sample, with 1% held by the top ten. In regard to this clone: The target antigen is unknown.

Material: PBMCs. The origin of this receptor is a man between 18 and 35 years old in good health and CMV-seronegative.

The CDR3 is CASSVGVGGAYEQYF. The CDR3, as DNA: TGTGCCAGCAGCGTAGGGGTCGGGGGGGCCTACGAGCAGTACTTC. This chain connects TRBV9 to TRBJ2-7; 8 bases fit TRBD2. The trim removed 0 bases at V and 2 bases at J, leaving 4 bases unmatched. This CDR3 is built from 15 residues. Germline lookup yields CDR1 SGDLS and CDR2 YYNGEE.